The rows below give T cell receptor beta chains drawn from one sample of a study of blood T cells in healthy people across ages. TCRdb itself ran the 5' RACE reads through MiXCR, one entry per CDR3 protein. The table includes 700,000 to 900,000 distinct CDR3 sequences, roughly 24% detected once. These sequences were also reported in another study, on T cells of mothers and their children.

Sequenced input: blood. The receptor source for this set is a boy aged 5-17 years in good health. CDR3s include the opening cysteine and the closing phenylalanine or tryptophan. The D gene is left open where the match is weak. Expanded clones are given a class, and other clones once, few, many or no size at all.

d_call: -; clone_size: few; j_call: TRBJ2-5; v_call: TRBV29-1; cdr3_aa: CSVPPGQETQYF; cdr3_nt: TGCAGCGTTCCTCCGGGGCAAGAGACCCAGTACTTC
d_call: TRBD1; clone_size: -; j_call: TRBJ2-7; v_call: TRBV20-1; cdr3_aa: CSARKTGDVDEQYF; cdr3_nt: TGCAGTGCTAGAAAGACAGGGGATGTGGACGAGCAGTACTTC
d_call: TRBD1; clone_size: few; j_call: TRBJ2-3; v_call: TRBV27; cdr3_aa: CASSLEGTGTDTQYF; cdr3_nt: TGTGCCAGCAGTTTAGAGGGGACAGGCACAGATACGCAGTATTTT
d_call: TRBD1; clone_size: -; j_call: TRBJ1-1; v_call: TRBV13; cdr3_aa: CASTAQGDTEAFF; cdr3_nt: TGTGCCAGCACCGCCCAGGGGGACACTGAAGCTTTCTTT
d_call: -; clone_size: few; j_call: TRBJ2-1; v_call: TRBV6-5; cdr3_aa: CASTPTEGSDDEQFF; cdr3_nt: TGTGCCAGCACCCCCACCGAGGGGTCGGACGATGAGCAGTTCTTC
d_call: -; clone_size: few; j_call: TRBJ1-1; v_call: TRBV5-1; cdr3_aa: CASSLAGRYAEAFF; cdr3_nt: TGCGCCAGCAGCTTGGCCGGGAGGTACGCTGAAGCTTTCTTT
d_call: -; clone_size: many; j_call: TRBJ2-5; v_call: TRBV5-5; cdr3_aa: CASSLWQETQYF; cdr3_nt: TGTGCCAGCAGCTTATGGCAAGAGACCCAGTACTTC
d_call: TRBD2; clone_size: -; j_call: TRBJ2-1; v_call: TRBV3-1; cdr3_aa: CASSQVGRGGSNEQFF; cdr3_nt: TGTGCCAGCAGCCAAGTCGGGCGGGGGGGGAGCAATGAGCAGTTCTTC
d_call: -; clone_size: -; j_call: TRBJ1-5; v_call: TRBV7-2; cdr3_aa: CASSFRGRSNQPQHF; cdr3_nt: TGTGCCAGCAGCTTCCGGGGGAGGAGCAATCAGCCCCAGCATTTT
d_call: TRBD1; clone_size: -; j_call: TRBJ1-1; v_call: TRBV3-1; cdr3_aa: CASSPRTGPEAFF; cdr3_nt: TGTGCCAGCAGCCCTAGGACAGGGCCTGAAGCTTTCTTT
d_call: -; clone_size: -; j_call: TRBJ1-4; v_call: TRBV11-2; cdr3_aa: CASSLDSNNEKLFF; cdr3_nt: TGTGCCAGCAGCTTAGACAGCAATAATGAAAAACTGTTTTTT
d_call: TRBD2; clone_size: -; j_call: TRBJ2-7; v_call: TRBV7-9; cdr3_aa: CASGTSGGYEQYF; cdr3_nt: TGTGCCAGCGGGACTAGCGGGGGCTACGAGCAGTACTTC
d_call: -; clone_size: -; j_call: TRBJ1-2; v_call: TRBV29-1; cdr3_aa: CSVSTTNYGYTF; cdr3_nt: TGCAGCGTCTCCACGACTAACTATGGCTACACCTTC